Listed below are T cell receptor beta chains from one sample, sequenced in a study of control samples from healthy donors and cancer patients. Here immunoSEQ multiplex PCR was the method, and the copy in TCRdb shows in-frame clones only, minus some. This sample has 150,000 or so clones, with around 93% found just once. The source material was blood. These receptors were collected from an older woman in good health. Each CDR3 is given with its conserved first and last residue. Each record gives: clone size, D gene, V gene, J gene, CDR3 protein, CDR3 DNA. A D gene is named only where the DNA matches it firmly. Not every row has a clone size; where given, it reads once, few, many or a size class.

abundance: NA
d_gene: NA
v_gene: TRBV12-5
j_gene: TRBJ2-5
CDR3aa: CASGFRGGGVETQYF
CDR3nt: TGTGCTAGTGGTTTCCGGGGAGGGGGCGTAGAGACCCAGTACTTC

abundance: once
d_gene: NA
v_gene: TRBV12-3/TRBV12-4
j_gene: TRBJ1-4
CDR3aa: CASSNGRVGKLFF
CDR3nt: TGTGCCAGCAGTAACGGGAGAGTGGGAAAACTGTTTTTT

abundance: NA
d_gene: TRBD1
v_gene: TRBV14
j_gene: TRBJ1-2
CDR3aa: CASSQVIGQGGLSGYTF
CDR3nt: TGTGCCAGCAGCCAAGTTATCGGACAGGGTGGCCTGTCTGGCTACACCTTC

abundance: NA
d_gene: NA
v_gene: TRBV10-3
j_gene: TRBJ1-3
CDR3aa: CAISTVTSGNTIYF
CDR3nt: TGTGCCATTTCGACTGTTACTTCTGGAAACACCATATATTTT

abundance: NA
d_gene: NA
v_gene: TRBV18
j_gene: TRBJ2-5
CDR3aa: CASSPYYQRTVQETQYF
CDR3nt: TGTGCCAGCTCACCTTATTACCAGCGGACGGTACAAGAGACCCAGTACTTC

abundance: NA
d_gene: NA
v_gene: TRBV12-3/TRBV12-4
j_gene: TRBJ2-5
CDR3aa: CASSFGFAETQYF
CDR3nt: TGTGCCAGCAGTTTCGGTTTTGCAGAGACCCAGTACTTC

abundance: NA
d_gene: TRBD1
v_gene: TRBV30
j_gene: TRBJ1-2
CDR3aa: CAWSARTGRNYGYTF
CDR3nt: TGTGCCTGGAGTGCCAGGACAGGGAGGAACTATGGCTACACCTTC

abundance: NA
d_gene: NA
v_gene: TRBV18
j_gene: TRBJ2-3
CDR3aa: CASSQGGTGIGDTQYF
CDR3nt: TGTGCCAGCTCGCAAGGGGGAACAGGGATTGGAGATACGCAGTATTTT

abundance: few
d_gene: NA
v_gene: TRBV5-6
j_gene: TRBJ1-1
CDR3aa: CASSPQGVDTEAFF
CDR3nt: TGTGCCAGCAGCCCGCAGGGTGTCGACACTGAAGCTTTCTTT

abundance: NA
d_gene: NA
v_gene: TRBV12-3/TRBV12-4
j_gene: TRBJ2-4
CDR3aa: CASTPYGVGIQYF
CDR3nt: TGTGCCAGCACCCCATACGGTGTAGGCATTCAGTACTTC

abundance: NA
d_gene: TRBD1
v_gene: TRBV7-3
j_gene: TRBJ2-7
CDR3aa: CASSLAGGDSYEQYF
CDR3nt: TGTGCCAGCAGCCTAGCAGGGGGTGACTCCTACGAGCAGTACTTC

abundance: NA
d_gene: NA
v_gene: TRBV7-9
j_gene: TRBJ2-2
CDR3aa: CAITGEGAIAGELFF
CDR3nt: TGTGCCATTACCGGGGAGGGGGCCATCGCCGGGGAGCTGTTTTTT

abundance: NA
d_gene: TRBD1
v_gene: TRBV27
j_gene: TRBJ2-7
CDR3aa: CASSSGQGKGSYEQYF
CDR3nt: TGTGCCAGCAGCTCGGGACAGGGGAAGGGATCCTACGAGCAGTACTTC

abundance: NA
d_gene: NA
v_gene: TRBV6-1
j_gene: TRBJ2-3
CDR3aa: CASSEEVTLTDTQYF
CDR3nt: TGTGCCAGCAGTGAAGAGGTGACTTTAACAGATACGCAGTATTTT

abundance: once
d_gene: TRBD1
v_gene: TRBV24-1
j_gene: TRBJ1-2
CDR3aa: CATSDPGQGEGGYTF
CDR3nt: TGTGCCACCAGTGATCCGGGACAGGGGGAGGGTGGCTACACCTTC

abundance: NA
d_gene: NA
v_gene: TRBV6-5
j_gene: TRBJ1-2
CDR3aa: CASSYSTGAQDGYTF
CDR3nt: TGTGCCAGCAGTTACTCGACGGGGGCGCAAGATGGCTACACCTTC

abundance: NA
d_gene: NA
v_gene: TRBV7-2
j_gene: TRBJ1-2
CDR3aa: CASSPDPNLSYTF
CDR3nt: TGTGCCAGCAGCCCGGACCCGAATTTGAGCTACACCTTC

abundance: NA
d_gene: TRBD1
v_gene: TRBV3-1/TRBV3-2
j_gene: TRBJ2-7
CDR3aa: CASSPQTGGREQYF
CDR3nt: TGTGCCAGCAGCCCCCAGACAGGGGGTCGGGAGCAGTACTTC

abundance: NA
d_gene: NA
v_gene: TRBV9
j_gene: TRBJ1-6
CDR3aa: CASSVDGAGNNSPLHF
CDR3nt: TGTGCCAGCAGCGTAGATGGGGCAGGGAACAATTCACCCCTCCACTTT

abundance: NA
d_gene: NA
v_gene: TRBV3-1/TRBV3-2
j_gene: TRBJ2-7
CDR3aa: CASSRTQSSYEQYF
CDR3nt: TGTGCCAGCAGCCGAACGCAGAGCTCCTACGAGCAGTACTTC

abundance: NA
d_gene: TRBD1
v_gene: TRBV6-6
j_gene: TRBJ1-2
CDR3aa: CASRQEGQGGGYTF
CDR3nt: TGTGCCAGCAGACAAGAGGGACAGGGGGGCGGCTACACCTTC

abundance: NA
d_gene: TRBD1
v_gene: TRBV5-1
j_gene: TRBJ1-2
CDR3aa: CASSLAPTGGYGYTF
CDR3nt: TGCGCCAGCAGCTTGGCCCCCACAGGGGGCTATGGCTACACCTTC

abundance: NA
d_gene: NA
v_gene: TRBV12-3/TRBV12-4
j_gene: TRBJ1-1
CDR3aa: CASAPGSTEAFF
CDR3nt: TGTGCCAGCGCCCCAGGGTCCACTGAAGCTTTCTTT

abundance: NA
d_gene: NA
v_gene: TRBV18
j_gene: TRBJ2-5
CDR3aa: CASSNTMPQETQYF
CDR3nt: TGTGCCAGCTCAAACACTATGCCACAAGAGACCCAGTACTTC

abundance: NA
d_gene: NA
v_gene: TRBV7-6
j_gene: TRBJ1-6
CDR3aa: CASSPGRFNSPLHF
CDR3nt: TGTGCCAGCAGCCCAGGGCGATTTAATTCACCCCTCCACTTT

abundance: NA
d_gene: NA
v_gene: TRBV7-8
j_gene: TRBJ1-2
CDR3aa: CASSLDLYNYGYTF
CDR3nt: TGTGCCAGCAGCTTAGATCTTTATAACTATGGCTACACCTTC

abundance: NA
d_gene: TRBD2
v_gene: TRBV5-1
j_gene: TRBJ2-2
CDR3aa: CASSLAGLAMTGELFF
CDR3nt: TGCGCCAGCAGCTTGGCAGGACTAGCGATGACCGGGGAGCTGTTTTTT

abundance: NA
d_gene: NA
v_gene: TRBV9
j_gene: TRBJ1-1
CDR3aa: CASSVAPRAEAFF
CDR3nt: TGTGCCAGCAGCGTAGCTCCCCGGGCTGAAGCTTTCTTT

abundance: NA
d_gene: TRBD1
v_gene: TRBV2
j_gene: TRBJ1-6
CDR3aa: CASSPNILGFEIDGDRGGSPLHF
CDR3nt: TGTGCCAGCAGCCCGAATATTCTCGGTTTCGAAATTGACGGGGACAGGGGTGGTTCACCCCTCCACTTT

abundance: NA
d_gene: NA
v_gene: TRBV12-3/TRBV12-4
j_gene: TRBJ1-4
CDR3aa: CASSFSMTEKLFF
CDR3nt: TGTGCCAGCAGTTTCTCCATGACTGAAAAACTGTTTTTT

abundance: NA
d_gene: NA
v_gene: TRBV9
j_gene: TRBJ2-1
CDR3aa: CASSPPGDLGDNEQFF
CDR3nt: TGTGCCAGCAGCCCGCCAGGGGATCTGGGAGACAATGAGCAGTTCTTC

abundance: NA
d_gene: TRBD2
v_gene: TRBV4-3
j_gene: TRBJ2-5
CDR3aa: CASSQDLAGGSYQETQYF
CDR3nt: TGCGCCAGCAGCCAAGACCTAGCGGGGGGATCGTACCAAGAGACCCAGTACTTC

abundance: NA
d_gene: NA
v_gene: TRBV9
j_gene: TRBJ2-1
CDR3aa: CASSAQDYNEQFF
CDR3nt: TGTGCCAGCAGCGCTCAGGACTACAATGAGCAGTTCTTC